These 30 T cell receptor beta chains were all obtained from the same sample, sequenced in a study of radiation and T cells in renal cell carcinoma. Sequenced by immunoSEQ multiplex PCR; TCRdb stores in-frame clones only, minus some. The sample contains fewer than 30,000 clones, 65% to 85% of which appear only once. Time point meaning: blood 2 weeks post-SBRT. Documented treatment: 15 Gy SBRT to primary tumor, nephrectomy 4 weeks later. Specimen: blood, collected from a patient whose treatment included radiotherapy and nephrectomy. The source of these receptors is a man aged 60-69 years with renal cell carcinoma.

The sample holds one count of this clone. The rearrangement uses TRBV2 and TRBJ2-7; TRBD1 matches 7 bases. V lost 4 bases, J lost 5 bases, and 2 bases stayed unmatched. CDR3 length: 12 amino acids. Germline lookup yields CDR1 SNHLY and CDR2 FYNNEI. The CDR3 DNA is TGTGCCAGCAGTGGAGACAGGGACGAGCAGTACTTC. Protein: CASSGDRDEQYF.

The chain employs TRBV7-2 and TRBJ1-5, with 7 bases matching TRBD1. Losses at the gene ends were 5 bases for V and 7 bases for J; bases not matched to a gene: 5. The CDR3 has 13 residues. CDR1 and CDR2 (germline): SGHTA, FQGNSA. DNA of the CDR3: TGTGCCAGCAGCACGAGGGGGCAACAGCCCCAGCATTTT. It translates to CASSTRGQQPQHF. Full variable domain (outside the CDR3, taken from reference TRBV7-2 and TRBJ1-5): GAGVSQSPSNKVTEKGKDVELRCDPISGHTALYWYRQSLGQGLEFLIYFQGNSAPDKSGLPSDRFSAERTGGSVSTLTIQRTQQEDSAVYLCASSTRGQQPQHFGDGTRLSIL.

Here the CDR3 DNA reads TGTGCCAGCAGTGAAGTCGCGGGCTATGGCTACACCTTC. Translated: CASSEVAGYGYTF. The chain carries TRBV6-1 and TRBJ1-2; D not certain. Trimming removed 1 base at V and 4 bases at J, with 7 bases between. The CDR3 spans 13 residues. CDR1 is MNHNS and CDR2 is SASEGT in the germline V gene.

The chain joins TRBV13 to TRBJ2-3; tentatively, D is TRBD1 (6 bases). There are 14 residues in the CDR3. Looked up from germline, CDR1 is PRHDT and CDR2 is FYEKMQ (reference sequence). Deletions cut 4 bases from V and 6 bases from J, with 14 bases between. In nucleotides, the CDR3 is TGTGCCAGCAGCTATAGTGGTCAGGGGGATACGCAGTATTTT. This sequence encodes CASSYSGQGDTQYF.

V usage is TRBV30 and J usage is TRBJ2-3, with D possibly being TRBD2 (5 bases). CDR3 length equals 13 residues. Trimming pared 3 bases from V and 0 bases from J, leaving 7 bases between. Germline V gene data show CDR1 as GTSNPN and CDR2 as SVGIG (reference sequence). CDR3 nucleotide sequence: TGTGCCTGGAGGGGCGGGAGCACAGATACGCAGTATTTT. Protein: CAWRGGSTDTQYF.

The J gene is TRBJ2-3, the V gene TRBV5-8; possible D gene TRBD1, 6 bases. Germline CDR1 and CDR2: SGHTS and YDEGEE. The CDR3 consists of 16 residues. Trimming cost V 5 bases and J 6 bases, with 22 bases left between them. DNA for the CDR3: TGTGCCAGCAGTCGGGGATCGGGACACGGACCGGATACGCAGTATTTT. Encoded protein: CASSRGSGHGPDTQYF.

The chain uses TRBV14 and TRBJ1-4; D is possibly TRBD1 (6 bases). Trimming cost V 4 bases and J 8 bases, with 14 bases left between them. The CDR3 spans 14 residues. Germline V lookup: CDR1 SGHDN, CDR2 FVKESK. CDR3 coding DNA: TGTGCCAGCAGCCGTCCGGGGGCAGGGGAAAAACTGTTTTTT. Protein sequence: CASSRPGAGEKLFF.

This clone came up a few times. This chain links TRBV10-3 with TRBJ1-1; no firm D call. CDR3 length: 14 amino acids. Germline lookup yields CDR1 ENHRY and CDR2 SYGVKD. V lost 0 bases, J lost 3 bases, and 8 bases lay in between. In nucleotides, the CDR3 is TGTGCCATCAGTGAGTCCGTAGGTCACACTGAAGCTTTCTTT. Translated, it gives CAISESVGHTEAFF.

The rearrangement joins TRBV27 to TRBJ1-5; D is uncertain. The CDR3 is 14 amino acids. Trimming took off 6 bases at V and 0 bases at J, with 9 bases between the two ends. In germline, CDR1 is MNHEY, CDR2 SMNVEV (reference sequence). The chain's CDR3 is CASRISYSNQPQHF. CDR3 in DNA: TGTGCCAGCAGGATAAGCTATAGCAATCAGCCCCAGCATTTT.

This clone was recorded once. The chain couples TRBV5-1 to TRBJ1-1, with 8 bases matching TRBD1. CDR3 length equals 16 residues. Germline loops: CDR1 SGHRS, CDR2 YFSETQ. V lost 7 bases, J lost 6 bases, and 17 bases stayed unmatched. The CDR3 DNA is TGCGCCAGCGGGTTGGGGTTCGGACAGGGTGGTTCTGAAGCTTTCTTT. Translated: CASGLGFGQGGSEAFF.

The chain carries TRBV5-1 and TRBJ1-3; D gene ambiguous. CDR1 is SGHRS, CDR2 YFSETQ, per germline. With 0 bases removed from V and 9 bases from J, the gap between germline ends came to 10 bases. The CDR3 has 13 residues. The CDR3 loop reads CASSLDGGRTIYF. The CDR3 bases are TGCGCCAGCAGCTTGGATGGAGGGCGCACCATATATTTT.

This clone was seen only once. This could be a read error, since a much larger clone is one nucleotide away. The CDR3 coding sequence is TGCGCCAGGACGGGAAGGGAAGGCCACGCCGGGGAGCTGTTTTTT. Encoded protein: CARTGREGHAGELFF. The chain is built from TRBV10-1 and TRBJ2-2, with D possibly matching TRBD2 (5 bases). Per the germline V gene, CDR1 is WNHNN and CDR2 is SYGVQD (reference sequence). The length of the CDR3 is 15 residues. V gave up 9 bases and J gave up 6 bases, with 20 bases separating them.

The gene calls are TRBV4-2 and TRBJ2-3; 7 bases fit TRBD2. The germline V gene encodes CDR1 LGHNA and CDR2 YNFKEQ. The J segment lost 6 bases and the V segment lost 5 bases, leaving 14 bases of the junction unmatched. CDR3 length: 16 residues. The CDR3 bases are TGTGCCAGCAGCAAGAGTAGCGGGTCCGGAGGGGATACGCAGTATTTT. Translating gives CASSKSSGSGGDTQYF.

This clone was counted once. The chain recombines TRBV6-6 with TRBJ2-7, with D possibly matching TRBD2 (5 bases). The germline V gene has CDR1 MNHNY and CDR2 SVGAGI (reference sequence). CDR3 size: 15 residues. V lost 2 bases and J lost 3, with 14 bases in between. Here the CDR3 DNA reads TGTGCCAGCAGTTACGCTAGCCCAAGATACTACGAGCAGTACTTC. This codes for CASSYASPRYYEQYF.

The V call is TRBV9, the J call TRBJ1-1, with TRBD1 matching 9 bases. Germline V lookup: CDR1 SGDLS, CDR2 YYNGEE. The CDR3 runs 13 residues. Trimming at V came to 6 bases and at J to 5 bases, leaving 5 bases not matched to a gene. In nucleotides, the CDR3 is TGTGCCAGCACCCCACAGGGGGCAACTGAAGCTTTCTTT. The encoded protein is CASTPQGATEAFF.

This clone turned up a few times. V usage is TRBV4-3 and J usage is TRBJ1-1; D is unclear. Per the germline V gene, CDR1 is LGHNA and CDR2 is YSLEER. Trimming shortened V by 0 bases and J by 1 base, and 9 bases separated the two germline ends. This CDR3 spans 15 amino acids. CDR3 in DNA: TGCGCCAGCAGCCAAGATTATCGGGGGAACACTGAAGCTTTCTTT. This gives the protein CASSQDYRGNTEAFF.

This clone was picked up a small number of times. The chain's CDR3 is CASSQPRLAGELQFF. For the CDR3, the DNA is TGCGCCAGCAGCCAGCCGAGACTAGCGGGAGAGTTGCAGTTCTTC. This chain uses TRBV4-1 with TRBJ2-1; 12 bases agree with TRBD2. The length of the CDR3 is 15 residues. CDR1 MGHRA and CDR2 YSYEKL come from the germline V gene. The V and J ends lost 3 bases and 12 bases, in that order; junction bases with no gene match: 9.

The V and J genes are TRBV30 and TRBJ2-1, with 8 bases that match TRBD2. Germline CDR1 and CDR2: GTSNPN and SVGIG (reference sequence). CDR3 length: 17 residues. Losses at the gene ends were 7 bases for V and 3 bases for J; bases not matched to a gene: 17. The CDR3 nucleotides read TGTGCCTTGGAGGGTAGTAGCGGGATAGGGGGCTACAATGAGCAGTTCTTC. Translated, it gives CALEGSSGIGGYNEQFF.

The rearrangement links TRBV5-6 to TRBJ2-3; 10 bases map to TRBD2. The CDR3 is 17 residues long. The V and J ends lost 5 bases and 1 base, in that order; junction bases with no gene match: 10. CDR1 SGHDT and CDR2 YYEEEE come from the germline V gene. CDR3 DNA: TGTGCCAGCAGTCCTCCACCCGGGACTAGCGGCACAGATACGCAGTATTTT. It codes for CASSPPPGTSGTDTQYF.

J is TRBJ2-1 and V is TRBV7-9; 12 bases agree with TRBD2. This CDR3 region has 16 residues. CDR1 and CDR2 from the germline V gene are SEHNR and FQNEAQ (reference sequence). The ends lost 5 bases at V and 9 bases at J; junction bases unmatched: 11. The CDR3 protein is CASSHSSGRALIEQFF. Written as DNA, the CDR3 is TGTGCCAGCAGCCATTCTAGCGGGAGGGCCTTGATTGAGCAGTTCTTC.

The chain employs TRBV25-1 and TRBJ2-1; 7 nucleotides align to TRBD2. V dropped 6 bases and J dropped 4; count of bases not matched to a gene: 6. CDR3 length equals 14 residues. CDR1 MGHDK and CDR2 SYGVNS come from the germline V gene. Written as DNA, the CDR3 is TGTGCCAGCAGAGGGAGCGGGGATTACAATGAGCAGTTCTTC. It codes for CASRGSGDYNEQFF.

CDR3 amino acids: CSPGTDRSYGYTF. For the CDR3, the DNA is TGCAGCCCGGGGACAGATCGTAGCTATGGCTACACCTTC. This rearrangement joins TRBV29-1 to TRBJ1-2; TRBD1 matches at 7 bases. Germline CDR1 and CDR2: SQVTM and ANQGSEA. V shed 8 bases, J shed 4 bases, and the junction held 10 bases outside the gene matches. The CDR3 sequence is 13 residues long.

V usage is TRBV15 and J usage is TRBJ2-7; D is perhaps TRBD2 (5 bases). The CDR3 runs 13 residues. Trimming took 0 bases from V and 5 from J, leaving 8 bases between them. CDR1 is LNHNV and CDR2 is YYDKDF in the germline V gene (reference sequence). This CDR3 is CATSRDPGNEQYF. For the CDR3, the DNA is TGTGCCACCAGCAGAGACCCCGGGAACGAGCAGTACTTC.

The CDR3 loop is CASSMIWGLNTEAFF. The CDR3 DNA is TGTGCCAGTAGTATGATTTGGGGACTGAACACTGAAGCTTTCTTT. The chain combines TRBV19 with TRBJ1-1, with a weak D call TRBD1 (5 bases). CDR1 and CDR2 from the germline V gene are LNHDA and SQIVND (reference sequence). The CDR3 is made up of 15 amino acids. The ends were cut back, 3 bases at V and 0 bases at J, with 11 bases in the middle.

The rearrangement uses TRBV9 and TRBJ2-7, with 11 bases identical to TRBD1. CDR3 length: 14 residues. Germline V gene lookup returns CDR1 SGDLS and CDR2 YYNGEE. V lost 4 bases and J lost 4; bases outside the gene matches: 4. The CDR3 is CASSIGQGAYEQYF. Here the CDR3 DNA reads TGTGCCAGCAGCATTGGACAGGGGGCGTACGAGCAGTACTTC.

The chain uses TRBV15 and TRBJ2-3, with 8 bases aligning to TRBD1. Per germline, CDR1 LNHNV and CDR2 YYDKDF (reference sequence). The CDR3 length is 14 residues. The junction had 5 bases not matched to a gene; V was cut back by 0 bases and J by 9 bases. The CDR3: CATSRETGGETQYF. CDR3 bases: TGTGCCACCAGCAGAGAAACAGGGGGAGAAACGCAGTATTTT.

This clone was counted once. The chain links TRBV2 to TRBJ2-1; D may be TRBD2 (6 bases). The CDR3 consists of 14 residues. Germline CDR1 is SNHLY and CDR2 is FYNNEI. V lost 1 base and J lost 5, with 9 bases in between. This chain's CDR3 is CASSEDGSNNEQFF. For the CDR3, the DNA is TGTGCCAGCAGTGAAGACGGGAGTAACAATGAGCAGTTCTTC.

The J gene is TRBJ1-1, the V gene TRBV30; tentatively, D is TRBD1 (5 bases). Germline CDR1 is GTSNPN and CDR2 is SVGIG (reference sequence). CDR3 length: 12 residues. The V end was cut by 8 bases, the J end by 7 bases, with 17 bases between. CDR3 sequence reads: CAGTPRGSEAFF. The DNA for the CDR3 is TGTGCCGGGACCCCCCGGGGAAGTGAAGCTTTCTTT.

This clone was detected only a few times. The chain uses TRBV6-1 and TRBJ2-7, with D maybe TRBD1 (5 bases). From germline, CDR1 is MNHNS and CDR2 SASEGT. CDR3 length equals 13 residues. V lost 4 bases and J lost 3, with 10 bases in between. CDR3 DNA: TGTGCCAGCAGTGCTGGACACTTCTACGAGCAGTACTTC. This sequence encodes CASSAGHFYEQYF.

A word on this clone: The junction departs from germline at one end; a sequencing error may be responsible. The chain couples TRBV7-7 to TRBJ2-7; 8 bases align to TRBD2. This CDR3 spans 16 amino acids. The germline V gene encodes CDR1 SSHAT and CDR2 FNYEAQ (reference sequence). The CDR3 region has the DNA TGTGCTAGCAGCCTAGGGATAGCGGGGCCGATCTACGAGCAGTACTTC. It specifies CASSLGIAGPIYEQYF.